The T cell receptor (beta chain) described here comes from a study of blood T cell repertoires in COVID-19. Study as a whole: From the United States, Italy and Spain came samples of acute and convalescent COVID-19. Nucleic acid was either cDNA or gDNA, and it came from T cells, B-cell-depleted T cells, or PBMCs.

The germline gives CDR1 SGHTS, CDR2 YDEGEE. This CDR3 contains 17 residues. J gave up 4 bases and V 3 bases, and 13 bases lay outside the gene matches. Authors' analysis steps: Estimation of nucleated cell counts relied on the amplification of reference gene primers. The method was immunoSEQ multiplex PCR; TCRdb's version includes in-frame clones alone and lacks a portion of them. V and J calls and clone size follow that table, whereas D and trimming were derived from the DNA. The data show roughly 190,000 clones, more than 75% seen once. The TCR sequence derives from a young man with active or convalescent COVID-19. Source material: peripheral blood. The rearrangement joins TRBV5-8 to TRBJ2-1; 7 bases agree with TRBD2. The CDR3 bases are TGTGCCAGCAGCTCGAACTGGGGAAGCGGGGAGTACAATGAGCAGTTCTTC. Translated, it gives CASSSNWGSGEYNEQFF. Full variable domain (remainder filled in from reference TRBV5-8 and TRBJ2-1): EAGVTQSPTHLIKTRGQQATLRCSPISGHTSVYWYQQALGLGLQFLLWYDEGEERNRGNFPPRFSGRQFPNYSSELNVNALELEDSALYLCASSSNWGSGEYNEQFFGPGTRLTVL.